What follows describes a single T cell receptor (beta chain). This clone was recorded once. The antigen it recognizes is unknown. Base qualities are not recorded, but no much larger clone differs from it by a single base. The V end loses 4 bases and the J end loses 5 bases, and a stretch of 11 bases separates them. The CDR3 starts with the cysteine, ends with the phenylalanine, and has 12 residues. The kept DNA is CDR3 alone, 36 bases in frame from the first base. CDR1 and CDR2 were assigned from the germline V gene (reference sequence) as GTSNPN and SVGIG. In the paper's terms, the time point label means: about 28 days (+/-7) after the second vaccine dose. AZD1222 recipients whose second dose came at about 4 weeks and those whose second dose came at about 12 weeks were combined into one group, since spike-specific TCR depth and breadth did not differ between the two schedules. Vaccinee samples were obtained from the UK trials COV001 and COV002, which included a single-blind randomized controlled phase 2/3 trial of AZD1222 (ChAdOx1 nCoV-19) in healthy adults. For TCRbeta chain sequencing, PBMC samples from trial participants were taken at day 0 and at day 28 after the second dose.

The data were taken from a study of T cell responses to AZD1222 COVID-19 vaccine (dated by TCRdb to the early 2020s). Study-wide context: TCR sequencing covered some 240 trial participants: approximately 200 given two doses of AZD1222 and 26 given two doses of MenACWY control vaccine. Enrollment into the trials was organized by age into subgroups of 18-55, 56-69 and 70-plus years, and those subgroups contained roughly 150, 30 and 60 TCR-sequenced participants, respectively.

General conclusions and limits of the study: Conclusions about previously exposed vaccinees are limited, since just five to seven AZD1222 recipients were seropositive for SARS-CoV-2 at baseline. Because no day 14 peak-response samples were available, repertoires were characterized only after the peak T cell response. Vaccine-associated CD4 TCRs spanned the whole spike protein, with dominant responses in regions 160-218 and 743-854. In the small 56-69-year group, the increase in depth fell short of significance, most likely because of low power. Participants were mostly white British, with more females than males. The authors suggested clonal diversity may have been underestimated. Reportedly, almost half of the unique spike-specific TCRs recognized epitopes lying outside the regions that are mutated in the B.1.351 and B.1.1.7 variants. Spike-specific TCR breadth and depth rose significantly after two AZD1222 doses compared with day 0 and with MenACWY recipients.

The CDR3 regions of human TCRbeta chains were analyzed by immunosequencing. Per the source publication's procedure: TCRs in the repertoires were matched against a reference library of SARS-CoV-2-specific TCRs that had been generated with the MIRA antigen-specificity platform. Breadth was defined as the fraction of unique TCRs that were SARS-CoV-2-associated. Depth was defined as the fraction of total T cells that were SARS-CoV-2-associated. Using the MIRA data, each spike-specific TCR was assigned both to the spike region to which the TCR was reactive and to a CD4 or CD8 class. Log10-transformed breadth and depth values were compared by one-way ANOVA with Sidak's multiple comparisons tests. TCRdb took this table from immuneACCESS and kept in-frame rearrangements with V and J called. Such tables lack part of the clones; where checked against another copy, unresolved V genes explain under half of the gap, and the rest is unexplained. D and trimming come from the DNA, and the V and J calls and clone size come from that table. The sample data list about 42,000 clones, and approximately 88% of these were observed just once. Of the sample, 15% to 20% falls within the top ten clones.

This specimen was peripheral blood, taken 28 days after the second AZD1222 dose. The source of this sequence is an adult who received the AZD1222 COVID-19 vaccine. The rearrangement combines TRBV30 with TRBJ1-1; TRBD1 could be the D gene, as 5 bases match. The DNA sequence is TGTGCCTGGAACAGCCGGGGGACTGAAGCTTTCTTT. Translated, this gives CAWNSRGTEAFF.